This T cell receptor beta chain was recorded in a study of blood T cell repertoires in COVID-19. The wider study: COVID-19 samples collected from the United States, Italy and Spain covered acute and convalescent phases. Sample material is recorded as cDNA or gDNA derived from T cells, B-cell-depleted T cells, or PBMCs.

In the original processing: Amplification of reference gene primers was used by the study to estimate nucleated cell counts. Assay: immunoSEQ multiplex PCR; the TCRdb copy retains only in-frame clones and omits some. The V and J calls and clone size were taken over from that table, and D and trimming were inferred from the DNA. Of about 250,000 clones in the sample, about 90% were seen once. This TCR came from a man aged 80 or over with acute or convalescent COVID-19. The sample comprised peripheral blood.

This CDR3 reads CATSDVTGDLLRTDTQYF. CDR3 DNA: TGTGCCACCAGTGATGTGACAGGGGACCTTCTACGCACAGATACGCAGTATTTT. J is TRBJ2-3 and V is TRBV24-1, with 8 bases matching TRBD1. V lost 3 bases to trimming and J lost 1 base; unmatched junction nucleotides: 11. The CDR3 contains 18 residues. Germline lookup yields CDR1 KGHDR and CDR2 SFDVKD.